These T cell receptor beta chains were read from a single sample in a study of T cell responses to AZD1222 COVID-19 vaccine. Using immunoSEQ multiplex PCR, the repertoire was profiled, and TCRdb retains in-frame clones only, with some absent. The data show about 160,000 clones, 85% to 90% seen once. Here the sequenced sample was peripheral blood, taken on day 0 of AZD1222 vaccination. All receptors derive from an adult in good health. The CDR3 runs from the conserved cysteine through the conserved F or W. The D gene is left open where the match is weak. Clone size is stated in some rows and not others, as once, few, many or a class when expanded.

NA | TRBJ1-1 | NA | TRBV4-3 | CASSPQLNTEAFF | TGCGCCAGCAGCCCACAGCTGAACACTGAAGCTTTCTTT
NA | TRBJ2-2 | NA | TRBV12-3/TRBV12-4 | CASSLRDGELFF | TGTGCCAGCAGTCTCAGGGACGGGGAGCTGTTTTTT
NA | TRBJ1-1 | NA | TRBV30 | CASAHRVEAFF | TGTGCCTCCGCTCACAGGGTAGAAGCTTTCTTT
NA | TRBJ2-1 | TRBD2 | TRBV6-1 | CASSDTFGTRGEQFF | TGTGCCAGCAGTGATACCTTCGGGACTAGGGGTGAGCAGTTCTTC
NA | TRBJ1-3 | NA | TRBV7-4 | CASSLNLSGNTIYF | TGTGCCAGCAGCTTAAATCTCTCTGGAAACACCATATATTTT
NA | TRBJ1-5 | NA | TRBV6-2/TRBV6-3 | CASSYGSRSQPQHF | TGTGCCAGCAGTTACGGATCGCGGAGTCAGCCCCAGCATTTT
NA | TRBJ1-2 | NA | TRBV28 | CASSLFGVGGYTF | TGTGCCAGCAGTTTGTTCGGGGTGGGTGGCTACACCTTC
NA | TRBJ1-1 | NA | TRBV15 | CATSRDGSGSTEAFF | TGTGCCACCAGCAGAGATGGATCGGGGTCCACTGAAGCTTTCTTT
NA | TRBJ1-6 | NA | TRBV5-5 | CASSAAAVGSYNSPLHF | TGTGCCAGCAGCGCCGCGGCCGTGGGCTCCTATAATTCACCCCTCCACTTT
NA | TRBJ2-7 | NA | TRBV28 | CASSLTSRQTEQYF | TGTGCCAGCAGCCTTACATCCCGACAGACAGAGCAGTACTTC
NA | TRBJ2-3 | TRBD2 | TRBV10-2 | CASRERGGTDTQYF | TGCGCCAGCAGGGAGCGGGGGGGCACAGATACGCAGTATTTT
NA | TRBJ1-3 | TRBD1 | TRBV2 | CASSEGRGHSGNTIYF | TGTGCCAGCAGTGAAGGCAGGGGGCATTCTGGAAACACCATATATTTT
once | TRBJ1-2 | NA | TRBV5-1 | CASSLASQPLGYGYTF | TGCGCCAGCAGCTTGGCCTCCCAGCCGCTAGGATATGGCTACACCTTC
NA | TRBJ1-4 | TRBD1 | TRBV6-5 | CASSSSTGPNEKLFF | TGTGCCAGCAGTTCCTCGACAGGGCCTAATGAAAAACTGTTTTTT
NA | TRBJ2-5 | NA | TRBV5-8 | CASTQEAATQYF | TGTGCCAGCACCCAGGAGGCCGCGACCCAGTACTTC
NA | TRBJ1-5 | TRBD1 | TRBV7-2 | CASSPDRAPQHF | TGTGCCAGCAGCCCGGACAGGGCTCCCCAGCATTTT
NA | TRBJ1-4 | NA | TRBV2 | CASRDIGLFF | TGTGCCAGCAGGGACATAGGACTGTTTTTT
NA | TRBJ2-1 | NA | TRBV5-4 | CASSLDGGSEQFF | TGTGCCAGCAGCTTGGACGGGGGCTCTGAGCAGTTCTTC
NA | TRBJ1-2 | TRBD1 | TRBV6-5 | CASSKIGGDYGYTF | TGTGCCAGCAGTAAGATAGGGGGCGACTATGGCTACACCTTC
NA | TRBJ1-1 | NA | TRBV28 | CASSPPQANTEAFF | TGTGCCAGCAGTCCTCCCCAGGCGAACACTGAAGCTTTCTTT
NA | TRBJ1-3 | TRBD1 | TRBV28 | CASSSTGVGNTIYF | TGTGCCAGCAGTTCGACAGGGGTCGGAAACACCATATATTTT
NA | TRBJ2-5 | NA | TRBV4-1 | CASSPRGLGETQYF | TGCGCCAGCAGCCCTAGGGGATTAGGGGAGACCCAGTACTTC
NA | TRBJ2-5 | NA | TRBV12-5 | CASGLALETQYF | TGTGCTAGTGGTTTGGCTTTAGAGACCCAGTACTTC
NA | TRBJ1-4 | TRBD1 | TRBV5-4 | CASRDTGVGEKLFF | TGTGCCAGCAGGGATACAGGGGTAGGTGAAAAACTGTTTTTT
NA | TRBJ2-3 | TRBD2 | TRBV2 | CASSLGTSGGGDTQYF | TGTGCCAGCAGCCTCGGGACTAGCGGGGGCGGAGATACGCAGTATTTT
NA | TRBJ1-1 | TRBD1 | TRBV5-1 | CASNPRQGSGEAFF | TGCGCCAGCAATCCACGACAGGGGAGCGGTGAAGCTTTCTTT
NA | TRBJ1-6 | NA | TRBV3-1/TRBV3-2 | CASSQDYNSPLHF | TGTGCCAGCAGCCAAGATTACAATTCACCCCTCCACTTT
few | TRBJ2-2 | TRBD1 | TRBV7-9 | CASSSGSTGAVGELFF | TGTGCCAGCAGTTCGGGATCGACAGGGGCGGTCGGGGAGCTGTTTTTT
NA | TRBJ2-5 | NA | TRBV27 | CASKLNSGTSALETQYF | TGTGCCAGCAAACTTAACAGCGGGACAAGTGCCCTGGAGACCCAGTACTTC
NA | TRBJ2-2 | TRBD2 | TRBV11-2 | CASRFGLAGGAGELFF | TGTGCCAGCAGATTCGGACTAGCGGGGGGGGCCGGGGAGCTGTTTTTT
NA | TRBJ1-1 | NA | TRBV19 | CASSMGLLNTEAFF | TGTGCCAGTAGTATGGGACTGCTGAACACTGAAGCTTTCTTT
NA | TRBJ2-7 | TRBD2 | TRBV10-3 | CAISDRDGASGLYEQYF | TGTGCCATCAGTGACCGCGATGGGGCTAGCGGGCTCTACGAGCAGTACTTC
NA | TRBJ2-6 | NA | TRBV12-3/TRBV12-4 | CASGLVGANVLTF | TGTGCCAGTGGGTTAGTTGGGGCCAACGTCCTGACTTTC
once | TRBJ1-5 | TRBD1 | TRBV4-1 | CASSLGQGGGNQPQHF | TGCGCCAGCAGCCTTGGACAGGGAGGGGGGAATCAGCCCCAGCATTTT
NA | TRBJ1-6 | NA | TRBV6-1 | CASSDPALNSPLHF | TGTGCCAGCAGTGATCCGGCCTTAAATTCACCCCTCCACTTT
few | TRBJ2-7 | TRBD1 | TRBV29-1 | CSALKTGVSPYEQYF | TGCAGCGCGTTAAAGACAGGGGTCTCCCCCTACGAGCAGTACTTC
NA | TRBJ1-5 | NA | TRBV5-5 | CASSLGGTPTYQPQHF | TGTGCCAGCAGCTTGGGGGGAACCCCGACTTATCAGCCCCAGCATTTT
NA | TRBJ2-7 | NA | TRBV20-1 | CSAILTYEQYF | TGCAGTGCTATACTTACCTACGAGCAGTACTTC
NA | TRBJ1-2 | TRBD1 | TRBV7-2 | CASSLSRSRAGGNYGYTF | TGTGCCAGCAGCTTATCGAGGTCACGTGCAGGGGGCAACTATGGCTACACCTTC
NA | TRBJ2-1 | TRBD2 | TRBV4-3 | CASSHGTSSSYNEQFF | TGCGCCAGCAGCCATGGGACTAGCAGCTCCTACAATGAGCAGTTCTTC
NA | TRBJ1-2 | NA | TRBV5-4 | CASSVQVPGDYGYTF | TGTGCCAGCAGTGTACAGGTTCCCGGGGACTATGGCTACACCTTC
NA | TRBJ2-3 | NA | TRBV5-6 | CASSTDVPDTQYF | TGTGCCAGCAGCACGGACGTACCCGATACGCAGTATTTT
NA | TRBJ1-1 | NA | TRBV11-3 | CASSLVLFWAQGSTEAFF | TGTGCCAGCAGCTTAGTCCTTTTTTGGGCCCAGGGAAGCACTGAAGCTTTCTTT
NA | TRBJ2-3 | TRBD1 | TRBV7-9 | CASSTGQGLKGTQYF | TGTGCCAGCAGCACAGGACAGGGGTTGAAGGGTACGCAGTATTTT
NA | TRBJ1-2 | TRBD1 | TRBV7-6 | CASSLALGDRGYGYTF | TGTGCCAGCAGCTTAGCGCTAGGTGACAGGGGCTATGGCTACACCTTC
NA | TRBJ1-2 | TRBD1 | TRBV6-5 | CASSYSGTGGGYTF | TGTGCCAGCAGTTACTCCGGGACAGGGGGAGGCTACACCTTC
NA | TRBJ2-2 | NA | TRBV2 | CASSGGQNTGELFF | TGTGCCAGCAGTGGTGGACAAAACACCGGGGAGCTGTTTTTT
NA | TRBJ1-1 | NA | TRBV6-5 | CASSYRPGEMNTEAFF | TGTGCCAGCAGTTACCGCCCCGGGGAAATGAACACTGAAGCTTTCTTT
once | TRBJ1-1 | TRBD1 | TRBV29-1 | CSVEIQGNPEAFF | TGCAGCGTTGAGATACAGGGGAACCCTGAAGCTTTCTTT
NA | TRBJ2-3 | NA | TRBV20-1 | CSASLPLRTDTQYF | TGCAGTGCTAGTCTTCCCCTGCGCACAGATACGCAGTATTTT
once | TRBJ1-2 | TRBD1 | TRBV29-1 | CSVLTGGDVYGYTF | TGCAGCGTCCTGACAGGGGGCGATGTGTATGGCTACACCTTC
NA | TRBJ1-1 | TRBD1 | TRBV5-6 | CASSWGQGNTEAFF | TGTGCCAGCAGCTGGGGACAGGGGAACACTGAAGCTTTCTTT
NA | TRBJ2-7 | NA | TRBV27 | CASNHPDGEQYF | TGTGCCAGCAACCACCCCGATGGCGAGCAGTACTTC